The next 15 T cell receptor beta chains were all read from a single sample in a study of blood T cells in healthy people across ages. A second about 7 to 11 cycle PCR used barcoded and J-beta primers. TCRdb processed the 5' RACE reads anew with MiXCR; each CDR3 protein has one entry. Of roughly 1,800,000 distinct CDR3 sequences detected, 49% appear once; the ten largest clones hold about 2.1%. Specimen: blood. The receptor source for this set is a woman in her forties in good health.

This clonotype was counted only a few times. The J gene is TRBJ2-5, the V gene TRBV20-1; 12 positions match TRBD2. The CDR3 sequence is 16 residues long. From germline, CDR1 is DFQATT and CDR2 SNEGSKA (reference sequence). J lost 4 bases, V lost 0 bases, and 6 bases had no gene match. CDR3 in amino acids: CSAREGTSGSTETQYF. CDR3 DNA: TGCAGTGCTAGAGAGGGGACTAGCGGGTCGACAGAGACCCAGTACTTC.

This clonotype has more than one count but fewer than ten. The genes are TRBV7-2 and TRBJ2-3; a weak D match, TRBD1 (5 bases). V gave up 8 bases and J gave up 2 bases, with 11 bases separating them. CDR3 length: 13 amino acids. Looked up from germline, CDR1 is SGHTA and CDR2 is FQGNSA. The CDR3: CASGGQFTDTQYF. The CDR3 coding sequence is TGTGCCAGCGGCGGACAATTCACAGATACGCAGTATTTT.

V gene TRBV29-1 combines with J gene TRBJ2-2; unclear D gene. This CDR3 is built from 13 residues. Trimming stripped 7 bases from V and 3 bases from J, with 12 bases between. Germline V gene data show CDR1 as SQVTM and CDR2 as ANQGSEA. The CDR3 DNA sequence: TGCAGCGGTAGGCTGTCCGACACCGGGGAGCTGTTTTTT. Its translation is CSGRLSDTGELFF.

J is TRBJ2-1 and V is TRBV12-3 or TRBV12-4; the D gene could be TRBD1 or TRBD2 (5 bases each). V was trimmed by 6 bases and J by 5 bases, leaving 17 bases between them. The CDR3 has 15 residues. The CDR3 nucleotides are TGTGCCAGCAGAGGCCTCGGGACCGGTCACAATGAGCAGTTCTTC. Translated: CASRGLGTGHNEQFF.

This clonotype appeared a few times. The rearrangement links TRBV29-1 to TRBJ2-3, with D perhaps being TRBD1 or TRBD2 (5 bases each). The CDR3 runs 19 residues. The V end lost 0 bases, the J end lost 1 base, and 23 bases lay between the germline ends. Germline values: CDR1 SQVTM, CDR2 ANQGSEA. For the CDR3, the DNA is TGCAGCGTTGAAGAAGAAATTGCGACCGAGGGGATCCGCACAGATACGCAGTATTTT. Amino acid sequence: CSVEEEIATEGIRTDTQYF.

V usage is TRBV5-1 and J usage is TRBJ2-5; D gene ambiguous. The CDR3 runs 11 residues. The germline V and J ends were trimmed by 8 bases and 1 base, with 6 bases remaining between them. The germline V gene encodes CDR1 SGHRS and CDR2 YFSETQ. The CDR3: CARVLQETQYF. In DNA form, the CDR3 reads TGCGCCAGAGTGCTCCAAGAGACCCAGTACTTC.

V is TRBV5-6 and J is TRBJ2-3; D unresolved. V was pared by 0 bases and J by 6 bases, with 8 bases between. This CDR3 has 13 amino acids. Germline CDR1 SGHDT, CDR2 YYEEEE. CDR3 region: CASSLVSQDTQYF. The CDR3 coding sequence is TGTGCCAGCAGCTTGGTCTCCCAGGATACGCAGTATTTT.

The V call is TRBV5-1, the J call TRBJ2-5; 10 bases map to TRBD2. Looked up from germline, CDR1 is SGHRS and CDR2 is YFSETQ. This CDR3 spans 15 amino acids. V was pared by 4 bases and J by 5 bases, with 8 bases of the junction left unmatched. CDR3 residues: CASSRSGGAYETQYF. In nucleotides, the CDR3 is TGCGCCAGCAGCCGGAGCGGGGGGGCGTACGAGACCCAGTACTTC.

This clonotype has only a few counts. CDR3 sequence reads: CASSPQGALGYTF. Written as DNA, the CDR3 is TGTGCCAGCAGTCCACAGGGGGCGCTTGGCTACACCTTC. The rearrangement links TRBV27 to TRBJ1-2; 9 nucleotides match TRBD1. This CDR3 comprises 13 residues. Germline V CDR1 and CDR2: MNHEY, SMNVEV (reference sequence). Trimming removed 5 bases from V and 7 bases from J; junction bases left unmatched: 5.

The V and J genes are TRBV20-1 and TRBJ2-1; 11 nucleotides align to TRBD2. Germline assignment: CDR1 DFQATT and CDR2 SNEGSKA (reference sequence). The CDR3 runs to 16 residues. J gave up 2 bases and V 2 bases, and 5 bases lay outside the gene matches. The chain's CDR3 is CSARIAGGPPYNEQFF. CDR3 DNA sequence: TGCAGTGCTAGAATAGCGGGGGGGCCCCCCTACAATGAGCAGTTCTTC.

The chain employs TRBV5-8 and TRBJ1-2, with D perhaps matching TRBD1 (6 bases). The V gene lost 3 bases and the J gene lost 4 bases, with 13 bases spanning the gap. Germline CDR1 and CDR2: SGHTS and YDEGEE. The CDR3 spans 14 residues. CDR3 residues: CASSSLQGLYGYTF. The CDR3 DNA reads as TGTGCCAGCAGCTCCCTACAGGGACTCTATGGCTACACCTTC. Full variable domain (rest looked up from reference TRBV5-8 and TRBJ1-2): EAGVTQSPTHLIKTRGQQATLRCSPISGHTSVYWYQQALGLGLQFLLWYDEGEERNRGNFPPRFSGRQFPNYSSELNVNALELEDSALYLCASSSLQGLYGYTFGSGTRLTVV.

This clonotype has only a few counts. This chain connects TRBV20-1 to TRBJ1-5; D gene uncertain. The CDR3 runs 12 residues. V was clipped by 6 bases and J by 3 bases, with 9 bases between them. Germline V gene data show CDR1 as DFQATT and CDR2 as SNEGSKA (reference sequence). The CDR3 region has the DNA TGCAGTGCGGGAGGACTCAATCAGCCCCAGCATTTT. Amino acid sequence: CSAGGLNQPQHF.

V gene TRBV6-2 or TRBV6-3 combines with J gene TRBJ2-3, with TRBD2 matching 8 bases. The length of the CDR3 is 15 residues. The ends lost 0 bases at V and 4 bases at J; junction bases unmatched: 3. CDR1 is MNHEY, CDR2 SVGEGT, per germline. The CDR3 nucleotides read TGTGCCAGCAGTTACTCGGGACTAGGGCCAGATACGCAGTATTTT. This codes for CASSYSGLGPDTQYF.

This clonotype was recorded a few times. This chain connects TRBV5-1 to TRBJ2-1, with D uncertain. V shed 1 base and J shed 0 bases, with 8 bases lying between them. Germline CDR1 and CDR2: SGHRS and YFSETQ. The CDR3 is made up of 15 amino acids. CDR3 amino acids: CASSLSFSSYNEQFF. DNA of the CDR3: TGCGCCAGCAGCTTGAGTTTTAGCTCCTACAATGAGCAGTTCTTC.

This chain connects TRBV5-1 to TRBJ1-2, with TRBD1 as a possible D gene (5 bases). With 5 bases removed from V and 6 bases from J, the gap between germline ends came to 14 bases. This CDR3 spans 13 amino acids. Germline lookup yields CDR1 SGHRS and CDR2 YFSETQ. The CDR3 protein is CASREKTGDGYTF. For the CDR3, the DNA is TGCGCCAGCAGGGAGAAGACGGGGGATGGCTACACCTTC. The full variable domain, in which reference TRBV5-1 and TRBJ1-2 provide the parts outside the CDR3, is KAGVTQTPRYLIKTRGQQVTLSCSPISGHRSVSWYQQTPGQGLQFLFEYFSETQRNKGNFPGRFSGRQFSNSRSEMNVSTLELGDSALYLCASREKTGDGYTFGSGTRLTVV.